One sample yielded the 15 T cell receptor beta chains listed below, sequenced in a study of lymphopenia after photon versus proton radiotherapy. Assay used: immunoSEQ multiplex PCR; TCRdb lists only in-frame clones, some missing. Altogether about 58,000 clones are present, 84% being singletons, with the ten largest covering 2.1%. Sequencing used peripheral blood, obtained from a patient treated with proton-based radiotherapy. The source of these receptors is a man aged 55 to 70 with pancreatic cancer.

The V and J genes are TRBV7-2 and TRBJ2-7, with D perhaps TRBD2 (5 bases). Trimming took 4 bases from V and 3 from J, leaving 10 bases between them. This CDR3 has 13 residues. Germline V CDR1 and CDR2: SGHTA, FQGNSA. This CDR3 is CASSSTRVYEQYF. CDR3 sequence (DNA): TGTGCCAGCAGCTCAACTAGGGTCTACGAGCAGTACTTC.

CDR3 DNA: TGTGCCAGCTCACCACCCGGCCTAGGGAAATACGAGCAGTACTTC. Protein sequence: CASSPPGLGKYEQYF. V and J are TRBV18 and TRBJ2-7; D remains ambiguous. Per germline, CDR1 KGHSH and CDR2 LQKENI. This CDR3 comprises 15 residues. The V end lost 0 bases, the J end lost 4 bases, and 13 bases lay between the germline ends. Filled out from reference TRBV18 and TRBJ2-7, the complete variable domain reads NAGVMQNPRHLVRRRGQEARLRCSPMKGHSHVYWYRQLPEEGLKFMVYLQKENIIDESGMPKERFSAEFPKEGPSILRIQQVVRGDSAAYFCASSPPGLGKYEQYFGPGTRLTVT.

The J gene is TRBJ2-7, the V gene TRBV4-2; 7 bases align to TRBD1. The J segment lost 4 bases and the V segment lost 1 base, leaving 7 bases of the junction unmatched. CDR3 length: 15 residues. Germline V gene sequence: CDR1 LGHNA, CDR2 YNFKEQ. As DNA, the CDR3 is TGTGCCAGCAGCCAAGCCGGGACAGAACTTTACGAGCAGTACTTC. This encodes CASSQAGTELYEQYF.

In DNA form, the CDR3 reads TGTGCCAGCAGCGGGACCCGTTATAGCAATCAGCCCCAGCATTTT. Translated: CASSGTRYSNQPQHF. This sequence joins TRBV5-6 and TRBJ1-5, with TRBD1 as a possible D gene (5 bases). CDR1 SGHDT and CDR2 YYEEEE come from the germline V gene. CDR3 length equals 15 residues. The V gene lost 4 bases and the J gene lost 0 bases, with 11 bases spanning the gap.

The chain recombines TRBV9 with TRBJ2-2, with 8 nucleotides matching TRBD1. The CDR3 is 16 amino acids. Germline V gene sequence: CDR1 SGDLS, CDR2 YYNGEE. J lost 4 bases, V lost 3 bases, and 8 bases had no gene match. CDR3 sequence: CASSARQGFGTGELFF. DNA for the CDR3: TGTGCCAGCAGCGCCCGACAGGGGTTCGGCACCGGGGAGCTGTTTTTT.

The DNA of the CDR3 is TGTGCCAGAAGCTACTTAGCGGGAGGCCCCATTTACAATGAGCAGTTCTTC. Translating gives CARSYLAGGPIYNEQFF. The chain joins TRBV5-3 to TRBJ2-1; 10 bases are a match to TRBD2. TRBV5-3 is placed among ORFs of uncertain function. J lost 4 bases, V lost 3 bases, and 10 bases had no gene match. This CDR3 spans 17 amino acids.

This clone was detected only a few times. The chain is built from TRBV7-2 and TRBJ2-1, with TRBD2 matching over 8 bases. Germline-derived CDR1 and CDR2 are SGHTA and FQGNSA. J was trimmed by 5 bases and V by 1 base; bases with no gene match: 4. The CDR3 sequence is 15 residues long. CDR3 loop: CASSLGAGANNEQFF. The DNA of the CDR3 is TGTGCCAGCAGCTTAGGAGCGGGAGCCAACAATGAGCAGTTCTTC.

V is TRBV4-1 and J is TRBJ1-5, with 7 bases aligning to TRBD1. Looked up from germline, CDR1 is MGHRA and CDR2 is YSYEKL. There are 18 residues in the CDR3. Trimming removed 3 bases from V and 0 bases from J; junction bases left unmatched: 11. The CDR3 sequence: CASSHTYGTVLSNQPQHF. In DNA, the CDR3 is TGCGCCAGCAGCCACACATATGGGACAGTCCTTAGCAATCAGCCCCAGCATTTT.

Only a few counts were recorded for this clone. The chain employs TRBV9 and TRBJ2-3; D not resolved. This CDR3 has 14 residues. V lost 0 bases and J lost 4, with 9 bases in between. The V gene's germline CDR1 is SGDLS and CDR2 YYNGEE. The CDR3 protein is CASSVAGFADTQYF. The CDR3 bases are TGTGCCAGCAGCGTAGCCGGATTCGCAGATACGCAGTATTTT.

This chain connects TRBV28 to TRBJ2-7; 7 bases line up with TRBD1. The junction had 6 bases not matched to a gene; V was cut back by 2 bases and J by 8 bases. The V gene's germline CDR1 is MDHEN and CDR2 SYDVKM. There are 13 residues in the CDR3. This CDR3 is CASSLEAGGKQYF. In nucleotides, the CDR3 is TGTGCCAGCAGTTTAGAGGCAGGGGGAAAGCAGTACTTC.

The CDR3 protein is CASSPYPQETQYF. The CDR3 nucleotides are TGCGCCAGCAGCCCCTACCCCCAAGAGACCCAGTACTTC. The chain carries TRBV5-1 and TRBJ2-5; D is unclear. Per the germline V gene, CDR1 is SGHRS and CDR2 is YFSETQ. This CDR3 contains 13 residues. The V and J ends lost 4 bases and 1 base respectively, with 8 bases between them.

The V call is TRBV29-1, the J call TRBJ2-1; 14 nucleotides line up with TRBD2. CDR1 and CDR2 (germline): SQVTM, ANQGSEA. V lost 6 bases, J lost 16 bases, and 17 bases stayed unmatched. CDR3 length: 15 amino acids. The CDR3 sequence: CSVIPPRTSGGTTFF. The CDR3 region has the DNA TGCAGCGTAATACCTCCTCGGACTAGCGGGGGGACGACTTTCTTC.

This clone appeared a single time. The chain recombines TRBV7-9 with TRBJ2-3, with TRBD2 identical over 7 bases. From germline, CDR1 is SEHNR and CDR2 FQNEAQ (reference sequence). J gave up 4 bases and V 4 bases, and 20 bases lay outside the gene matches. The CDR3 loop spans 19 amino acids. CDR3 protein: CASSSLNAGVPAVPDTQYF. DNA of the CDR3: TGTGCCAGCAGCTCCCTTAATGCGGGAGTTCCAGCGGTGCCAGATACGCAGTATTTT.

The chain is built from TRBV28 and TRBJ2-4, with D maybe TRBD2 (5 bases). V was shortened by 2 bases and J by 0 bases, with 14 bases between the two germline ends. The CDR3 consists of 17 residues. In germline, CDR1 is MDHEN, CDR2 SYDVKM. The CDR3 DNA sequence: TGTGCCAGCAGTTTAGGGCTAGCTGTACTAGCCAAAAACATTCAGTACTTC. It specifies CASSLGLAVLAKNIQYF.

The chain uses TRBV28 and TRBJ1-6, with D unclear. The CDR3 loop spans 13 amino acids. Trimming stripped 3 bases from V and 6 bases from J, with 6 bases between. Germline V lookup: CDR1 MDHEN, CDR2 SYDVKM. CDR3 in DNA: TGTGCCAGCAGTTTCCGGGGTAATTCACCCCTCCACTTT. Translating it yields CASSFRGNSPLHF.